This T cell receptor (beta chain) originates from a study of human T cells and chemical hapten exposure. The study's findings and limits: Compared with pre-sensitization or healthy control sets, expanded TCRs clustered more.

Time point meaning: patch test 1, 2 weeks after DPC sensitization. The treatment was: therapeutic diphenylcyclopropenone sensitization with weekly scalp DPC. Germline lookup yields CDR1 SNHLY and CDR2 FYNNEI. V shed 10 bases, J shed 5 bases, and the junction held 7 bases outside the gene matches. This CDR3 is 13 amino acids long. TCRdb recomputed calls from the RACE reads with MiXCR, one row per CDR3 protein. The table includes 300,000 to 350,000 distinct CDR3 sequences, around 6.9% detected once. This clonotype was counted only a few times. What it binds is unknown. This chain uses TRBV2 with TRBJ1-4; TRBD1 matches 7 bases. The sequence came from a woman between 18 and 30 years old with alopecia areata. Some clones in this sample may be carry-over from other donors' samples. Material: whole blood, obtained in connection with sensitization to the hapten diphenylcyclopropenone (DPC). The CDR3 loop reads CATKGTENEKLFF. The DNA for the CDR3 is TGTGCCACCAAGGGGACAGAGAATGAAAAACTGTTTTTT.